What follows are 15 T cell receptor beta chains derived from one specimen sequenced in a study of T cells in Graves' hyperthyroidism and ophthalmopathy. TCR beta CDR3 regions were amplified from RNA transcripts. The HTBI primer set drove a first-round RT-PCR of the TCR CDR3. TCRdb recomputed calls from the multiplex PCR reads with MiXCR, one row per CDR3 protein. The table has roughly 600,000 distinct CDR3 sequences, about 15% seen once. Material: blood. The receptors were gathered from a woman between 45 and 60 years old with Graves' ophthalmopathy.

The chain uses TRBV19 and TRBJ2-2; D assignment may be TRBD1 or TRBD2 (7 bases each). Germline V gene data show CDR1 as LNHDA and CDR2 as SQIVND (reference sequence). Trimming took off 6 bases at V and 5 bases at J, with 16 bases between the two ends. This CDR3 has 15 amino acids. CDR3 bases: TGTGCCAGTAGCCAAATCAGGGGGGGGACCGGGGAGCTGTTTTTT. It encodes CASSQIRGGTGELFF.

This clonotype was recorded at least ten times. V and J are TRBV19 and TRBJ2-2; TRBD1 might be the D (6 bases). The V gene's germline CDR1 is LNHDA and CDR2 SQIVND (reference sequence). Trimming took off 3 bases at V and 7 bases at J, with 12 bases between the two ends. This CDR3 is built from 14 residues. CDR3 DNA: TGTGCCAGTAGTATCTGGGGGCTAGACGGGGAGCTGTTTTTT. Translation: CASSIWGLDGELFF.

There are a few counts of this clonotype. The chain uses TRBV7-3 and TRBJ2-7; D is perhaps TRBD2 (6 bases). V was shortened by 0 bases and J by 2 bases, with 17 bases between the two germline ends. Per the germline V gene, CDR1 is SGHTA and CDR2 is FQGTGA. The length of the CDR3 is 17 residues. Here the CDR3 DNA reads TGTGCCAGCAGCTTAACACCCGTTCAGGAGGGAACCTACGAGCAGTACTTC. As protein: CASSLTPVQEGTYEQYF.

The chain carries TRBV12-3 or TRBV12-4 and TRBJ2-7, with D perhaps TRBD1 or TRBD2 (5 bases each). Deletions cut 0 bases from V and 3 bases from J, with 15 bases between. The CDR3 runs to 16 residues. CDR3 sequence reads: CASSLAVGQGVYEQYF. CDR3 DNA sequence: TGTGCCAGCAGTTTAGCGGTAGGGCAGGGAGTCTACGAGCAGTACTTC.

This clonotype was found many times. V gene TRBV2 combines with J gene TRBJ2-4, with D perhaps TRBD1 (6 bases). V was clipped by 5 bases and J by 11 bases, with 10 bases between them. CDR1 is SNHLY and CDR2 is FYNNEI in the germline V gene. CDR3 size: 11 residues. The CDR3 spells CASSPTGLQYF. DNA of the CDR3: TGTGCCAGCAGTCCTACAGGGCTTCAGTACTTC.

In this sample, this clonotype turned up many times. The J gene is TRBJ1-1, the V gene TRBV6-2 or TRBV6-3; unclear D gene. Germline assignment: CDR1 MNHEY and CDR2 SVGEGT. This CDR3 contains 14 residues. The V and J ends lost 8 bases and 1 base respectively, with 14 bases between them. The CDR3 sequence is CASAAGWKNTEAFF. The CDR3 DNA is TGTGCCAGCGCTGCGGGCTGGAAGAACACTGAAGCTTTCTTT.

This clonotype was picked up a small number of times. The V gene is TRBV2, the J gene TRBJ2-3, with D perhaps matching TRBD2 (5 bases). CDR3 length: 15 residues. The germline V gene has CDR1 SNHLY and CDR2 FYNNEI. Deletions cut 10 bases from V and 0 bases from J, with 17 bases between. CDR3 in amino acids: CATTDSTTSTDTQYF. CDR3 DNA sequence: TGTGCCACCACGGACTCGACAACTAGCACAGATACGCAGTATTTT.

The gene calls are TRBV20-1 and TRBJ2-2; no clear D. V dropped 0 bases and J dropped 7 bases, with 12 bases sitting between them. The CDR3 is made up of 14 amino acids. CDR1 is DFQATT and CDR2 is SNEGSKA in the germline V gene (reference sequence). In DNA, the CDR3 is TGCAGTGCTAGAGATTTACAACTTCGCGGGGAGCTGTTTTTT. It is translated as CSARDLQLRGELFF.

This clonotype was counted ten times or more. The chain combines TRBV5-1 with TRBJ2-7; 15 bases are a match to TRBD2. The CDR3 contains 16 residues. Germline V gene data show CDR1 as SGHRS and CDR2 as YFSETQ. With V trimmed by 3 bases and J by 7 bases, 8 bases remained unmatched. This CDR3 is CASSSGTSGRLREQYF. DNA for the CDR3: TGCGCCAGCAGCTCCGGGACTAGCGGGAGGCTGCGAGAGCAGTACTTC. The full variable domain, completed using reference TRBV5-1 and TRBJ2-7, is KAGVTQTPRYLIKTRGQQVTLSCSPISGHRSVSWYQQTPGQGLQFLFEYFSETQRNKGNFPGRFSGRQFSNSRSEMNVSTLELGDSALYLCASSSGTSGRLREQYFGPGTRLTVT.

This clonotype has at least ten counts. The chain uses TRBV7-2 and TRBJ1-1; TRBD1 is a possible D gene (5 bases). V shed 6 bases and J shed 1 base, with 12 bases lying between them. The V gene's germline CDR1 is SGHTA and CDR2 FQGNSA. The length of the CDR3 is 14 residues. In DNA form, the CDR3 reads TGTGCCAGCAGAACAGCCCAGGGGAACACTGAAGCTTTCTTT. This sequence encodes CASRTAQGNTEAFF.

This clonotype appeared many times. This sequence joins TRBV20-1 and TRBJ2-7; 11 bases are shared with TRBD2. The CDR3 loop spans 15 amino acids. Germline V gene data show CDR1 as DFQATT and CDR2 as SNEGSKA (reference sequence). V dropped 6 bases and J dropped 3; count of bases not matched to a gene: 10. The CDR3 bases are TGCAGTGCACCAATGCTAGCGGGAGGACGCTACGAGCAGTACTTC. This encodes CSAPMLAGGRYEQYF.

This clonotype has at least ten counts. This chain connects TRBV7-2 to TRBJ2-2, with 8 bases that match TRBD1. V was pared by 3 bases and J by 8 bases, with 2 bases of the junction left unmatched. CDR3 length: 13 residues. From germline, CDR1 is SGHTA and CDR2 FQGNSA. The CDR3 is CASSFNRGGELFF. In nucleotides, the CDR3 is TGTGCCAGCAGCTTCAACAGGGGGGGGGAGCTGTTTTTT. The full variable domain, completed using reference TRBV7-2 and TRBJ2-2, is GAGVSQSPSNKVTEKGKDVELRCDPISGHTALYWYRQSLGQGLEFLIYFQGNSAPDKSGLPSDRFSAERTGGSVSTLTIQRTQQEDSAVYLCASSFNRGGELFFGEGSRLTVL.

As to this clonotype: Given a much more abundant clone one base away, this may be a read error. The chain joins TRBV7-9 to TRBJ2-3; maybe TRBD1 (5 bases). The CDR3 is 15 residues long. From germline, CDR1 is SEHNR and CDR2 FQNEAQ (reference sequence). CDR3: CAGSSSRDGTDTQYF. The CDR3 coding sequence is TGTGCCGGCAGCTCGAGCAGGGATGGCACAGATACGCAGTATTTT.

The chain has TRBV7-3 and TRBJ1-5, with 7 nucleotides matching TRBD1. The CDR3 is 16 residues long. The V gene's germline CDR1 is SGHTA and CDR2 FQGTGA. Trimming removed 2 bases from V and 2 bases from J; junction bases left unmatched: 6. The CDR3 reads CASSLGPGGGNQPQHF. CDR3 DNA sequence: TGTGCCAGCAGCTTAGGGCCAGGGGGTGGCAATCAGCCCCAGCATTTT.

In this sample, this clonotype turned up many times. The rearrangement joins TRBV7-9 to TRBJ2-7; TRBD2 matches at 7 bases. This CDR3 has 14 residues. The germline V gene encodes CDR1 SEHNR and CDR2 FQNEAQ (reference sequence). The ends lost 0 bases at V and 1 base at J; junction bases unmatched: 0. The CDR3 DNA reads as TGTGCCAGCAGCTTAGCAGCGGGATCCTACGAGCAGTACTTC. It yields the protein CASSLAAGSYEQYF.